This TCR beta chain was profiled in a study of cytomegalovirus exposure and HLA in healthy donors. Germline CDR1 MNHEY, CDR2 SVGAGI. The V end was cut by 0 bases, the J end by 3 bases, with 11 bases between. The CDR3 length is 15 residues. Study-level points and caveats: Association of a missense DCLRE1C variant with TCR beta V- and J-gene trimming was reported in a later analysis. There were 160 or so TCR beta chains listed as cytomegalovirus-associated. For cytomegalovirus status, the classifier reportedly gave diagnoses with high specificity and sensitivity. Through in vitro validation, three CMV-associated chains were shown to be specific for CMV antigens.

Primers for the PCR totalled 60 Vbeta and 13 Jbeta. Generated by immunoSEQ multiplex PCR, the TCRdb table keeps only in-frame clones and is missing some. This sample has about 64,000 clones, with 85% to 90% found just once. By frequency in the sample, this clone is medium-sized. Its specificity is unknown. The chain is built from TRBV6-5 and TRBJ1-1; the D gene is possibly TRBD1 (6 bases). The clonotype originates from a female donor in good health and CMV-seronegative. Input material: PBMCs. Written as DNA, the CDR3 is TGTGCCAGCAGTTACTCGACAGGATTGGACACTGAAGCTTTCTTT. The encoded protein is CASSYSTGLDTEAFF.